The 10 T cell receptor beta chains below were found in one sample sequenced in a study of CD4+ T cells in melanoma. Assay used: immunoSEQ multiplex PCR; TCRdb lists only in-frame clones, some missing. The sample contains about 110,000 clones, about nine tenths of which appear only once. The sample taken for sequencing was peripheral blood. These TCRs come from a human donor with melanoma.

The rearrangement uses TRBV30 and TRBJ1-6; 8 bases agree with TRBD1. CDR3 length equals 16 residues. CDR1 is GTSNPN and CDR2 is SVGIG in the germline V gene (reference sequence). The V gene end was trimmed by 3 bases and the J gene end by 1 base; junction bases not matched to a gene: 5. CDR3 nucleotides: TGTGCCTGGAGGGACAGGGCGAATTCCTATAATTCACCCCTCCACTTT. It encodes CAWRDRANSYNSPLHF. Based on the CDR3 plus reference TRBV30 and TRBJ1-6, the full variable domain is SQTIHQWPATLVQPVGSPLSLECTVEGTSNPNLYWYRQAAGRGLQLLFYSVGIGQISSEVPQNLSASRPQDRQFILSSKKLLLSDSGFYLCAWRDRANSYNSPLHFGNGTRLTVT.

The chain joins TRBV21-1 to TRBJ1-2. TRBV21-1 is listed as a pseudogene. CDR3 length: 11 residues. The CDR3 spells CASSSSDGYTF. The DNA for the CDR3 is TGTGCCAGCAGCTCAAGCGATGGCTACACCTTC.

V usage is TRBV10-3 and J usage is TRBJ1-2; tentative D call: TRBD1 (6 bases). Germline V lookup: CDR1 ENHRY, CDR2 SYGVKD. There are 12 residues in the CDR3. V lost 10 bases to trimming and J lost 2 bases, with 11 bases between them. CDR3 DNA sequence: TGTGCCACAGGACAGCAAAACTATGGCTACACCTTC. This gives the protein CATGQQNYGYTF.

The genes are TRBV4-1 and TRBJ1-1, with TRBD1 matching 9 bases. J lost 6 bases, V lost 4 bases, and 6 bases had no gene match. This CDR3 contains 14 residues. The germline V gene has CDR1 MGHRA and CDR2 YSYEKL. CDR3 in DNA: TGCGCCAGCAGCCTGGACAGGGGATTCCCTGAAGCTTTCTTT. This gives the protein CASSLDRGFPEAFF.

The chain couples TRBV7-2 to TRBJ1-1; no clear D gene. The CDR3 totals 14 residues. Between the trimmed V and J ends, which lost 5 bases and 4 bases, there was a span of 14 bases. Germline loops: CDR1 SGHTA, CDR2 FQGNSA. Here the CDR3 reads CASSPGPWGTEAFF. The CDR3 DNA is TGTGCCAGCAGCCCAGGCCCCTGGGGCACTGAAGCTTTCTTT.

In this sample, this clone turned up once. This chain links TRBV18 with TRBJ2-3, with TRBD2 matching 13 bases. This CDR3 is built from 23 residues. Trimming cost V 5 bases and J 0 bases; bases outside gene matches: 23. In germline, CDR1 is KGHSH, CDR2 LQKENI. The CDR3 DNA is TGTGCCAGCTCAAAAGGCCCTGGGACTAGCGGGGTCTCCACAAGCCTTAGCACAGATACGCAGTATTTT. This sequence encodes CASSKGPGTSGVSTSLSTDTQYF. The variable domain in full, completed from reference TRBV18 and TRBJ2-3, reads NAGVMQNPRHLVRRRGQEARLRCSPMKGHSHVYWYRQLPEEGLKFMVYLQKENIIDESGMPKERFSAEFPKEGPSILRIQQVVRGDSAAYFCASSKGPGTSGVSTSLSTDTQYFGPGTRLTVL.

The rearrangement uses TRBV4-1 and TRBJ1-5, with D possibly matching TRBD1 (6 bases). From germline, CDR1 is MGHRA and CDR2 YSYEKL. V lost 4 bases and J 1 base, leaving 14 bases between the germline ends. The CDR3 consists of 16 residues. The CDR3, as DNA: TGCGCCAGCAGCCGGACAGTGTTTGGAAGCAATCAGCCCCAGCATTTT. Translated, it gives CASSRTVFGSNQPQHF.

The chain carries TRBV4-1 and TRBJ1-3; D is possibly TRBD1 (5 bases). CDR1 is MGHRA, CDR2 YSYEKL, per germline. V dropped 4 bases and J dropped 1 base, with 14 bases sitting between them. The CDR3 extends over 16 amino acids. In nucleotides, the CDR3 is TGCGCCAGCAGCCTGACCCCCAGGGAATCTGGAAACACCATATATTTT. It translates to CASSLTPRESGNTIYF.

The CDR3 spells CASSQDSFLRGNTIYF. As DNA, the CDR3 is TGTGCCAGCAGTCAAGACAGTTTCCTGAGGGGAAACACCATATATTTT. The chain carries TRBV28 and TRBJ1-3; D might be TRBD1 (5 bases). Trimming left V 5 bases short and J 4 bases short, with 18 bases between. The CDR3 loop spans 16 amino acids. From germline, CDR1 is MDHEN and CDR2 SYDVKM.

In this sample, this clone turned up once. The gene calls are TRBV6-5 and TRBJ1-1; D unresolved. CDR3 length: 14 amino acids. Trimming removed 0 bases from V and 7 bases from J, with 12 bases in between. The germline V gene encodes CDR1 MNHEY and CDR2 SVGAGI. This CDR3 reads CASSYSIGWGEAFF. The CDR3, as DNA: TGTGCCAGCAGTTACTCGATCGGCTGGGGTGAAGCTTTCTTT.